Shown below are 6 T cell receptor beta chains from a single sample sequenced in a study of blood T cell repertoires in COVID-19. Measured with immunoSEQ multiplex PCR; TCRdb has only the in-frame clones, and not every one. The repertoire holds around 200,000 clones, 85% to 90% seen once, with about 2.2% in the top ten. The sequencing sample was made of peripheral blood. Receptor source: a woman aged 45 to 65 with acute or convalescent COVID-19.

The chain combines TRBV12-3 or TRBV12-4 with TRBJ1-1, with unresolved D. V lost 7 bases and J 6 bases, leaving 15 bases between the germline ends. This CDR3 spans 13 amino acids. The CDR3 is CASTLGVHSEAFF. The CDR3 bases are TGTGCCAGCACCCTGGGAGTACACTCTGAAGCTTTCTTT.

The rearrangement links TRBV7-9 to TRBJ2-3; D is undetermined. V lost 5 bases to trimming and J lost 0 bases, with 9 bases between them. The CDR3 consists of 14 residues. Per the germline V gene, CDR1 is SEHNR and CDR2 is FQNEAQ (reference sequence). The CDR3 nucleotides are TGTGCCAGCAGCCGCCCACAAAGCACAGATACGCAGTATTTT. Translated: CASSRPQSTDTQYF.

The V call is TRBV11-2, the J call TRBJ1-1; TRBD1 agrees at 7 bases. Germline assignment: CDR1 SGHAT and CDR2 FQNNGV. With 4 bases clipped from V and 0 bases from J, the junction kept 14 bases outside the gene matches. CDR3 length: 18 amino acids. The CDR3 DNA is TGTGCCAGCAGCTCGCAAACAATGGACAGGATAATGAACACTGAAGCTTTCTTT. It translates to CASSSQTMDRIMNTEAFF.

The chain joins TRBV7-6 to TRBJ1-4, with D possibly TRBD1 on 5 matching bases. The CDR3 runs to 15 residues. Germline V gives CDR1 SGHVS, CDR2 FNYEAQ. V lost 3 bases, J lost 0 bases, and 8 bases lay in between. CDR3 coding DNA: TGTGCCAGCAGCTTTTCGGGGGCAACTAATGAAAAACTGTTTTTT. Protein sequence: CASSFSGATNEKLFF. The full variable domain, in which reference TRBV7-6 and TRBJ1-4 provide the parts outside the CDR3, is GAGVSQSPRYKVTKRGQDVALRCDPISGHVSLYWYRQALGQGPEFLTYFNYEAQQDKSGLPNDRFSAERPEGSISTLTIQRTEQRDSAMYRCASSFSGATNEKLFFGSGTQLSVL.

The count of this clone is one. The CDR3 protein is CSARGQGALHF. CDR3 in DNA: TGCAGTGCTAGGGGGCAAGGGGCCCTCCACTTT. This chain connects TRBV20-1 to TRBJ1-6, with a tentative D call TRBD1 (5 bases). Per the germline V gene, CDR1 is DFQATT and CDR2 is SNEGSKA (reference sequence). V was trimmed by 3 bases and J by 14 bases, leaving 11 bases between them. CDR3 length equals 11 residues.

CDR3 region: CASSLVPRGEDGYTF. Here the CDR3 DNA reads TGTGCCAGCAGCTTAGTGCCCAGGGGGGAAGATGGCTACACCTTC. This rearrangement joins TRBV7-2 to TRBJ1-2; TRBD1 matches at 7 bases. The V segment lost 1 base and the J segment 6 bases; nucleotides outside the gene matches: 8. The germline CDR1 and CDR2 sequences are SGHTA and FQGNSA. The CDR3 contains 15 residues.